This TCR beta chain was obtained from a study of blood T cell repertoires in COVID-19. The overall study: The origin of the acute and convalescent COVID-19 samples was the United States, Italy and Spain. PBMCs, B-cell-depleted T cells, or T cells were the source of the cDNA or gDNA that made up the material.

This CDR3 spans 12 amino acids. Trimming took 4 bases from V and 4 from J, leaving 8 bases between them. CDR1 SGHDT and CDR2 YYEEEE come from the germline V gene. As processed by the authors: Estimates of nucleated cell counts were drawn from the amplification of reference gene primers. Profiling relied on immunoSEQ multiplex PCR, and the TCRdb table lists in-frame clones only, not all of them. V and J calls and clone size are those listed in that table; D and trimming were worked out from the DNA. Here the sample spans more than 55,000 clones, around 84% being singletons. The sequencing sample was made of peripheral blood. The rearrangement uses TRBV5-6 and TRBJ1-2; TRBD1 is a possible D gene (5 bases). The receptor was derived from a woman older than 75 with acute or convalescent COVID-19. CDR3 region: CASSAQGYGYTF. CDR3 nucleotides: TGTGCCAGCAGCGCCCAGGGCTATGGCTACACCTTC. Drawing the rest from reference TRBV5-6 and TRBJ1-2, the complete variable domain is DAGVTQSPTHLIKTRGQQVTLRCSPKSGHDTVSWYQQALGQGPQFIFQYYEEEERQRGNFPDRFSGHQFPNYSSELNVNALLLGDSALYLCASSAQGYGYTFGSGTRLTVV.